This T cell receptor beta chain derives from a study of regulatory T cells in long-lasting Graves disease. Indicated time point: persistent/refractory GD, antithyroid drugs over 5 years with positive TRAb. Extracted RNA from PBMCs served as the source of the TCR library. With 4 bases clipped from V and 5 bases from J, the junction kept 11 bases outside the gene matches. Germline loops: CDR1 SNHLY, CDR2 FYNNEI. The CDR3 extends over 16 amino acids. Researchers made TCR beta libraries by using iRepertoire HTBI primers and running Arm-PCR on CDR3 regions. TCRdb fed the multiplex PCR reads into MiXCR, producing one record per CDR3 protein. The table has 300,000 to 500,000 distinct CDR3 sequences, less than 25% seen once; the top ten hold less than 25%.

The TCR originated in a female donor with Graves disease. The sample in question was peripheral blood mononuclear cells (PBMCs), obtained when the disease was refractory, from a patient treated with antithyroid drugs. The rearrangement joins TRBV2 to TRBJ2-3, with TRBD2 matching 8 bases. CDR3: CASSVPGSGRRDTQYF. In nucleotides, the CDR3 is TGTGCCAGCAGTGTCCCGGGGAGCGGGAGAAGAGATACGCAGTATTTT.